The 16 T cell receptor beta chains below were found in one sample sequenced in a study of blood T cell repertoires in COVID-19. The method was immunoSEQ multiplex PCR; TCRdb's version includes in-frame clones alone and lacks a portion of them. The table records approximately 78,000 clones, less than 85% of them present only once. The sequencing sample was made of peripheral blood. These TCRs come from a woman over 75 with acute or convalescent COVID-19.

This chain links TRBV14 with TRBJ2-2; 8 bases align to TRBD1. Germline V gene lookup returns CDR1 SGHDN and CDR2 FVKESK. With 8 bases clipped from V and 1 base from J, the junction kept 21 bases outside the gene matches. CDR3 size: 20 residues. CDR3 loop: CASSRNIGRTGQGNTGELFF. CDR3 sequence (DNA): TGTGCCAGCTCTAGAAATATAGGACGGACAGGGCAAGGGAACACCGGGGAGCTGTTTTTT.

The chain combines TRBV24-1 with TRBJ2-3; 11 bases fit TRBD2. Germline V lookup: CDR1 KGHDR, CDR2 SFDVKD. The CDR3 sequence is 14 residues long. J was trimmed by 6 bases and V by 9 bases; bases with no gene match: 7. The CDR3 coding sequence is TGTGCCACCGGTAGCGGGGGGGCCTACGATACGCAGTATTTT. Its translation: CATGSGGAYDTQYF.

The V and J genes are TRBV3-1 (or the pseudogene TRBV3-2) and TRBJ1-1; D is possibly TRBD1 (5 bases). The CDR3 sequence is 15 residues long. The V and J ends lost 4 bases and 3 bases respectively, with 15 bases between them. Germline values: CDR1 LGHDT, CDR2 YNNKEL (reference sequence). CDR3 coding DNA: TGTGCCAGCAGCCCAGGAGGGGTTAGCGACACTGAAGCTTTCTTT. It encodes CASSPGGVSDTEAFF.

The rearrangement links TRBV18 to TRBJ2-7, with D tentatively TRBD2 (7 bases). The CDR3 is made up of 16 amino acids. Trimming took off 5 bases at V and 4 bases at J, with 21 bases between the two ends. Germline CDR1 KGHSH, CDR2 LQKENI. The CDR3 DNA follows: TGTGCCAGCTCATCAGGGGAGGGTCCTATACCTTACGAGCAGTACTTC. Its translation: CASSSGEGPIPYEQYF.

This clone has a single count. The J gene is TRBJ2-3, the V gene TRBV27; 10 positions agree with TRBD2. CDR1 is MNHEY, CDR2 SMNVEV, per germline (reference sequence). The V and J ends lost 5 bases and 0 bases, in that order; junction bases with no gene match: 8. The CDR3 runs 17 residues. CDR3 sequence: CASSPFSGRSSTDTQYF. The CDR3 DNA reads as TGTGCCAGCAGTCCATTTAGCGGGAGGAGTAGCACAGATACGCAGTATTTT.

This clone turned up a few times. The J gene is TRBJ2-7, the V gene TRBV7-3, with 9 bases fitting TRBD1. From germline, CDR1 is SGHTA and CDR2 FQGTGA. The V segment lost 5 bases and the J segment 4 bases; nucleotides outside the gene matches: 15. CDR3 length: 17 residues. CDR3 protein: CASSLLPAGQGRYEQYF. DNA for the CDR3: TGTGCCAGCAGCCTACTACCGGCGGGACAGGGAAGGTACGAGCAGTACTTC.

This chain uses TRBV6-5 with TRBJ2-7; maybe TRBD2 (5 bases). CDR1 and CDR2 from the germline V gene are MNHEY and SVGAGI. V was cut by 6 bases and J by 7 bases, with 16 bases left in between. The CDR3 has 13 residues. The CDR3 protein is CASRVPSGEEQYF. The CDR3 DNA reads as TGTGCCAGCAGGGTACCCTCCGGGGAAGAGCAGTACTTC.

A single count supports this clone. The chain is built from TRBV27 and TRBJ2-1, with 7 bases aligning to TRBD1. The junction had 12 bases not matched to a gene; V was cut back by 5 bases and J by 5 bases. Per germline, CDR1 MNHEY and CDR2 SMNVEV (reference sequence). The CDR3 length is 16 residues. The CDR3 region has the DNA TGTGCCAGCAGTCCACCCGACAGGGTTTGGAACAATGAGCAGTTCTTC. It is translated as CASSPPDRVWNNEQFF.

V gene TRBV6-1 combines with J gene TRBJ2-3; the match to TRBD2 covers 8 bases. Losses at the gene ends were 3 bases for V and 2 bases for J; bases not matched to a gene: 4. The germline gives CDR1 MNHNS, CDR2 SASEGT. This CDR3 comprises 15 residues. The DNA for the CDR3 is TGTGCCAGCAGTGATAGGACTAGCTTCACAGATACGCAGTATTTT. This codes for CASSDRTSFTDTQYF.

The chain joins TRBV2 to TRBJ1-1, with 7 bases lining up with TRBD1. The length of the CDR3 is 15 residues. Trimming at V came to 11 bases and at J to 0 bases, leaving 12 bases not matched to a gene. CDR1 SNHLY and CDR2 FYNNEI come from the germline V gene. DNA for the CDR3: TGTGCCTCCAGTGGCCAGGGGGTCCTGAACACTGAAGCTTTCTTT. This codes for CASSGQGVLNTEAFF.

The chain carries TRBV7-8 and TRBJ2-6; no reliable D call. Germline loops: CDR1 SGHVS, CDR2 FQNEAQ. The CDR3 extends over 16 amino acids. The germline V and J ends were trimmed by 3 bases and 4 bases, with 13 bases remaining between them. The CDR3 region has the DNA TGTGCCAGCAGCTTCGCAGGCCCCCCGGGGGCCAACGTCCTGACTTTC. Encoded protein: CASSFAGPPGANVLTF.

The V gene is TRBV7-9, the J gene TRBJ2-3, with 7 bases lining up with TRBD1. The CDR3 consists of 15 residues. V lost 5 bases to trimming and J lost 4 bases; unmatched junction nucleotides: 9. Germline CDR1 is SEHNR and CDR2 is FQNEAQ (reference sequence). CDR3 sequence (DNA): TGTGCCAGCAGCCCACAGGGGCGCGGTCCAGATACGCAGTATTTT. Residues: CASSPQGRGPDTQYF.

The V and J genes are TRBV19 and TRBJ2-5; 14 bases are shared with TRBD2. This CDR3 has 15 residues. V shed 10 bases, J shed 7 bases, and the junction held 11 bases outside the gene matches. Germline assignment: CDR1 LNHDA and CDR2 SQIVND (reference sequence). CDR3 DNA: TGTGCCACTGCCGGGACTAGCGGGGGATGGGTGACCCAGTACTTC. Translation: CATAGTSGGWVTQYF.

This sequence joins TRBV30 and TRBJ1-4; D is ambiguous. Per the germline V gene, CDR1 is GTSNPN and CDR2 is SVGIG (reference sequence). There are 15 residues in the CDR3. V dropped 1 base and J dropped 0 bases, with 9 bases sitting between them. CDR3 sequence reads: CAWSGPGATNEKLFF. In nucleotides, the CDR3 is TGTGCCTGGAGTGGGCCAGGTGCAACTAATGAAAAACTGTTTTTT. Supplemented by reference TRBV30 and TRBJ1-4, the full variable domain reads SQTIHQWPATLVQPVGSPLSLECTVEGTSNPNLYWYRQAAGRGLQLLFYSVGIGQISSEVPQNLSASRPQDRQFILSSKKLLLSDSGFYLCAWSGPGATNEKLFFGSGTQLSVL.

The CDR3 DNA reads as TGTGCCAGCAGTTACTCGACAGTGCGGGATACGCAGTATTTT. Amino acid sequence: CASSYSTVRDTQYF. V usage is TRBV6-5 and J usage is TRBJ2-3; D might be TRBD1 (5 bases). The CDR3 runs to 14 residues. CDR1 is MNHEY, CDR2 SVGAGI, per germline. Trimming shortened V by 0 bases and J by 6 bases, and 10 bases separated the two germline ends.

This chain joins TRBV3-1 (or the pseudogene TRBV3-2) and TRBJ1-1; the D gene is possibly TRBD1 (5 bases). Per germline, CDR1 LGHDT and CDR2 YNNKEL (reference sequence). Trimming shortened V by 7 bases and J by 5 bases, and 14 bases separated the two germline ends. The CDR3 is 13 amino acids. CDR3 amino acids: CASTPGGRTEAFF. The DNA for the CDR3 is TGTGCCAGCACCCCGGGGGGGAGAACTGAAGCTTTCTTT.